The table lists the clone carrying this T cell receptor beta chain with many counts. As yet, its antigen is unknown. J lost 1 base, V lost 6 bases, and 2 bases had no gene match. CDR1 is SGHRS, CDR2 YFSETQ, per germline. The CDR3 is 13 amino acids. From 15-18 subjects, every sequencing run obtained over 160 million TCR-beta sequences. TCRdb fed the 5' RACE reads into MiXCR, producing one record per CDR3 protein. This table has 45,000 to 50,000 distinct CDR3 sequences, around 4.5% appearing once. These data come from a study of neurological immune-mediated disorders. Study-level points and caveats: Private repertoires in all groups were suggested, as expanded clones shared no CDR3 amino acid sequences across subjects. The level of TCR clonal expansion was highest in patients with HTLV-1-associated myelopathy and lowest in multiple sclerosis, where it fell below the level seen in healthy controls.

2 million unsorted PBMCs were stored in RNAlater at -80 °C before RNA extraction. The sample taken for sequencing was PBMCs. The sequence was collected from a woman aged 60 to 75 with multiple sclerosis. The V gene is TRBV5-1, the J gene TRBJ1-1; 8 positions agree with TRBD1. CDR3 in DNA: TGCGCCAGCAAGACAGGGGAGAACACTGAAGCTTTCTTT. Translated: CASKTGENTEAFF.